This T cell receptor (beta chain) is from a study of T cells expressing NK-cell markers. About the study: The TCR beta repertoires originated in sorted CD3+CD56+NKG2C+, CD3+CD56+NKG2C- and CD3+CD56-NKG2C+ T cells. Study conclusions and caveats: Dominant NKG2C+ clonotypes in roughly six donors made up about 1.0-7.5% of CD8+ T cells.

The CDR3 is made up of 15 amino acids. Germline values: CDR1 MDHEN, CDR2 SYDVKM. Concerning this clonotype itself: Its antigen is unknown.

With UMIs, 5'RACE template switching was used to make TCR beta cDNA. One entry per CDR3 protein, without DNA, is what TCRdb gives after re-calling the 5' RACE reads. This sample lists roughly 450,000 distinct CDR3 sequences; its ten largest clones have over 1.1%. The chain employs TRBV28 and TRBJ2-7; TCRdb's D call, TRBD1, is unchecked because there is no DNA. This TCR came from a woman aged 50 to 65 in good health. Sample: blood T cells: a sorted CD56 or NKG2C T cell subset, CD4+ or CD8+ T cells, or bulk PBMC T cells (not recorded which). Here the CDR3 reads CASSFPQQGEYEQYF.